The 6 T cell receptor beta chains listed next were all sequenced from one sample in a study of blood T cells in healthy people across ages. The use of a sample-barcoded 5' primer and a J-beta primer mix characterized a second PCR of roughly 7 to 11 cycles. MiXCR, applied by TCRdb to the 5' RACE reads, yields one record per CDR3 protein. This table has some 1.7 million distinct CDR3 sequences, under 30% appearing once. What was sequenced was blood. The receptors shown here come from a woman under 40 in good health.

CDR3 loop: CASSLARKRARGETQYF. The CDR3 coding sequence is TGTGCCAGCAGCTTAGCGCGAAAGCGGGCCCGCGGGGAGACCCAGTACTTC. The V gene is TRBV7-2, the J gene TRBJ2-5, with D possibly being TRBD2 (6 bases). Trimming pared 0 bases from V and 5 bases from J, leaving 19 bases between. From germline, CDR1 is SGHTA and CDR2 FQGNSA. The CDR3 totals 17 residues. Filled out from reference TRBV7-2 and TRBJ2-5, the complete variable domain reads GAGVSQSPSNKVTEKGKDVELRCDPISGHTALYWYRQSLGQGLEFLIYFQGNSAPDKSGLPSDRFSAERTGGSVSTLTIQRTQQEDSAVYLCASSLARKRARGETQYFGPGTRLLVL.

As DNA, the CDR3 is TGTGCCAGCTCACCCAGTCAATCCACTAATGAAAAACTGTTTTTT. This sequence encodes CASSPSQSTNEKLFF. The chain employs TRBV18 and TRBJ1-4, with D hard to call. CDR3 length equals 15 residues. Germline V gene lookup returns CDR1 KGHSH and CDR2 LQKENI. Trimming stripped 3 bases from V and 2 bases from J, with 10 bases between.

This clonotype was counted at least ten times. In DNA, the CDR3 is TGTGCCAGCAGCCGCGACGGGAACACTGAAGCTTTCTTT. Its translation: CASSRDGNTEAFF. This chain links TRBV11-3 with TRBJ1-1, with unresolved D. In germline, CDR1 is SGHNT, CDR2 YENEEA. Trimming took off 5 bases at V and 1 base at J, with 8 bases between the two ends. This CDR3 is 13 amino acids long.

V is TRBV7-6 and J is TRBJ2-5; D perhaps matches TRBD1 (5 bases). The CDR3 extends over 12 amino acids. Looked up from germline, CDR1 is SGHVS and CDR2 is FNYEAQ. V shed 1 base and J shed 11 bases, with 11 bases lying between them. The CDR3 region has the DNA TGTGCCAGCAGCTTAGGGGGCAATGATCAGTACTTC. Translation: CASSLGGNDQYF.

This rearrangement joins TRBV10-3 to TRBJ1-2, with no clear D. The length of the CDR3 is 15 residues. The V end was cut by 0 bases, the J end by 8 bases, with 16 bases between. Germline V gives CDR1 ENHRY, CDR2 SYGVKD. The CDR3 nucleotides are TGTGCCATCAGTGAGTCCGTAGGCGGTATCCACGGCTACACCTTC. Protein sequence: CAISESVGGIHGYTF.

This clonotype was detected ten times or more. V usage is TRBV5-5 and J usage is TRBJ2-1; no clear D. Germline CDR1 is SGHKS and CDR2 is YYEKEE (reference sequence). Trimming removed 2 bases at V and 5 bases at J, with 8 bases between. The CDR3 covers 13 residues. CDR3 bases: TGTGCCAGCAGCTTTGTAGGGAACAATGAGCAGTTCTTC. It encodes CASSFVGNNEQFF.